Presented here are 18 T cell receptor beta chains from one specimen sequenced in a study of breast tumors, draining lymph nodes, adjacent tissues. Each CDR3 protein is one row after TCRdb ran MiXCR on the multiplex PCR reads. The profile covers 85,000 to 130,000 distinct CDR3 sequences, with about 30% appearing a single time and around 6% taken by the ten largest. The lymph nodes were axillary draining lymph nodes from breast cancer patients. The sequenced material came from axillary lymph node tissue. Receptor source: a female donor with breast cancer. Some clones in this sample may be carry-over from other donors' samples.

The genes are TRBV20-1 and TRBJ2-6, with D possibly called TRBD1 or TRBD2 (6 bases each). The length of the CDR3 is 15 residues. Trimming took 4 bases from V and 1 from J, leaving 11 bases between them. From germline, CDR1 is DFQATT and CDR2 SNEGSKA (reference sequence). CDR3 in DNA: TGCAGTGCTAAAGGGGGGCTTTCTGGGGCCAACGTCCTGACTTTC. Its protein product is CSAKGGLSGANVLTF.

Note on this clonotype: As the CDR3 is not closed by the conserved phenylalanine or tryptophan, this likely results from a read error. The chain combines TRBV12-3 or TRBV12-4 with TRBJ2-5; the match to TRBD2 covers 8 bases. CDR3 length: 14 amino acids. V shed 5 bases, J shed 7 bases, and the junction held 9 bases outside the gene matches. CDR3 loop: CASSPTSEKGTQYL. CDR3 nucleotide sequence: TGTGCCAGCAGTCCGACTAGCGAAAAAGGGACCCAGTACCTC.

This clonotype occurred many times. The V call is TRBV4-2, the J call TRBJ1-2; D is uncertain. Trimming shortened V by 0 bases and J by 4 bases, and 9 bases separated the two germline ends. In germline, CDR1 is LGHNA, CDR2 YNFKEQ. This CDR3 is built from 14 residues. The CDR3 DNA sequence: TGTGCCAGCAGCCAAGATCGTCACTCCTATGGCTACACCTTC. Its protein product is CASSQDRHSYGYTF.

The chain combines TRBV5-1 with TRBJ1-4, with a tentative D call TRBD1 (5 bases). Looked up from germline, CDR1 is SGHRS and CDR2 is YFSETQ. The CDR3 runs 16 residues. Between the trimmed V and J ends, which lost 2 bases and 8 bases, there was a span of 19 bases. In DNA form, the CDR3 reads TGCGCCAGCAGCTTTAATAGGGGTGGCACTGAGGAAAAACTGTTTTTT. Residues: CASSFNRGGTEEKLFF.

DNA for the CDR3: TGTGCCAGCAGTCACCTTCCGCACGCCTACAATGAGCAGTTCTTC. This gives the protein CASSHLPHAYNEQFF. This chain links TRBV6-2 or TRBV6-3 with TRBJ2-1; D not resolved. CDR1 is MNHEY, CDR2 SVGEGT, per germline. The CDR3 totals 15 residues. Deletions cut 5 bases from V and 2 bases from J, with 13 bases between.

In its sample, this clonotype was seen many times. Here the CDR3 reads CASSLGGQRAYNEQFF. The DNA of the CDR3 is TGTGCCAGCAGCTTGGGCGGTCAGAGGGCCTACAATGAGCAGTTCTTC. The chain employs TRBV5-8 and TRBJ2-1, with D perhaps TRBD2 (5 bases). CDR1 SGHTS and CDR2 YDEGEE come from the germline V gene. The CDR3 has 16 residues. V was trimmed by 0 bases and J by 2 bases, leaving 12 bases between them.

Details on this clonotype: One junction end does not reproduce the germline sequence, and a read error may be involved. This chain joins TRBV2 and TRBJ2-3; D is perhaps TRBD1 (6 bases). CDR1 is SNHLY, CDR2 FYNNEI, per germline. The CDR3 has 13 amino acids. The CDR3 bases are TGTGCCAACAGTTACAGGGACATAGGTACGCAGTATTTT. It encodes CANSYRDIGTQYF.

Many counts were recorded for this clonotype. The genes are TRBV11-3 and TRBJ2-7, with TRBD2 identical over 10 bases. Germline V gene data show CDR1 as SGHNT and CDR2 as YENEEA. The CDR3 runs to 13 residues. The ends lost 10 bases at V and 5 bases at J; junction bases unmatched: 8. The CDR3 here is CATPGTSVHEQYF. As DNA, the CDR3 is TGTGCCACCCCCGGGACTAGCGTCCACGAGCAGTACTTC.

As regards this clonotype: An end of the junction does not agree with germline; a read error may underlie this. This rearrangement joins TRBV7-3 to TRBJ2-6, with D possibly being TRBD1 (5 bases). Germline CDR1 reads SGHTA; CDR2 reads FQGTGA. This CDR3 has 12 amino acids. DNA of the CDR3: TGTGCCAGCAGCTTAGGGGCAGCCACTGAAGCTTTC. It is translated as CASSLGAATEAF.

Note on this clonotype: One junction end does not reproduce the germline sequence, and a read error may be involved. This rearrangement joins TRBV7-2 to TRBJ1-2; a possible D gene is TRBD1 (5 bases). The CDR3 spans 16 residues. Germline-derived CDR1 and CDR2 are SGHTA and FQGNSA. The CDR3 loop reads CAGSSHQGPVNYGYTF. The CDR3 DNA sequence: TGTGCCGGCAGCTCACATCAGGGCCCCGTTAACTATGGCTACACCTTC.

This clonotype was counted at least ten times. DNA for the CDR3: TGTGCCAGCAGCCAAGTATCTCAGAGGCTAGACTCCTACGAGCAGTACTTC. Its translation is CASSQVSQRLDSYEQYF. The V and J genes are TRBV4-2 and TRBJ2-7; no clear D gene. Per germline, CDR1 LGHNA and CDR2 YNFKEQ. The CDR3 is made up of 17 amino acids. V shed 1 base and J shed 0 bases, with 16 bases lying between them.

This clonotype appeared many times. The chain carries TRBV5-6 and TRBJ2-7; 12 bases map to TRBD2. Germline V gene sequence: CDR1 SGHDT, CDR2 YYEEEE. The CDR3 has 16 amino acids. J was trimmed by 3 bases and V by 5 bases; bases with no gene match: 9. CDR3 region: CASRPTSGRLNYEQYF. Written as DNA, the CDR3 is TGTGCCAGCAGGCCCACTAGCGGGAGGCTCAACTACGAGCAGTACTTC.

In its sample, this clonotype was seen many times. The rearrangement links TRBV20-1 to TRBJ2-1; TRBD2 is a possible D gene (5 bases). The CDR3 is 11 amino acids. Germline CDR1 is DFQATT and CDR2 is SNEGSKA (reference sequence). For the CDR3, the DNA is TGCAGCCGGACTCGCTACAATGAGCAGTTCTTC. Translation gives CSRTRYNEQFF.

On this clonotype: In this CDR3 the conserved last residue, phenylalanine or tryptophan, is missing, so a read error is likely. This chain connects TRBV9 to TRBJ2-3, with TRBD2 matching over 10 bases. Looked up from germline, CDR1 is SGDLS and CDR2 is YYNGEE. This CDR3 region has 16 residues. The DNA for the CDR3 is TGCGCCAGCAGCTCGAGCGGGGGGGCCCTAACAGATACGCAGTATTCT. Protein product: CASSSSGGALTDTQYS.

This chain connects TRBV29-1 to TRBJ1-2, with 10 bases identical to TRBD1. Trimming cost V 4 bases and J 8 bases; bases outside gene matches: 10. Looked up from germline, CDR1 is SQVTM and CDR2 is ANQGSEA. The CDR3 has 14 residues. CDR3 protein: CSVGSGDRGWGYTF. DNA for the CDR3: TGCAGCGTTGGGAGCGGGGACAGGGGCTGGGGCTACACCTTC.

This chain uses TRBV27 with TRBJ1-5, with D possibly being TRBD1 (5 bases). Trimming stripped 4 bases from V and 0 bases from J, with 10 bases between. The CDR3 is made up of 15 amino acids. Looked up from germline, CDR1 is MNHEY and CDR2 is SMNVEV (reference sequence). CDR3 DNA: TGTGCCAGCAGTTCATCAGGGATTAGCAATCAGCCCCAGCATTTT. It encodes CASSSSGISNQPQHF.

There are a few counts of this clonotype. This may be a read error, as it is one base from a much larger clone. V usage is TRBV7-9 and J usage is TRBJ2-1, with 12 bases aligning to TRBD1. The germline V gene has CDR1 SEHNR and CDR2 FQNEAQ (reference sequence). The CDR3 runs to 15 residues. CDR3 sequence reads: CASSPGGTGGKSQLF. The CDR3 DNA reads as TGTGCCAGCAGCCCGGGTGGGACAGGGGGCAAATCGCAGCTCTTC.

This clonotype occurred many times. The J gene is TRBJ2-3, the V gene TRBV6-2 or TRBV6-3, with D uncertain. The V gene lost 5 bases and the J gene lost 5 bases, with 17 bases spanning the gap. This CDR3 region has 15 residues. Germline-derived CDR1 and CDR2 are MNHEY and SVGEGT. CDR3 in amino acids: CASSHGGTTEDTQYF. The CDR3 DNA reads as TGTGCCAGCAGTCACGGCGGTACTACAGAAGATACGCAGTATTTT.